This T cell receptor (beta chain) was sequenced in a study of cytomegalovirus exposure and HLA in healthy donors. It was with 60 Vbeta and 13 Jbeta primers that the PCR ran. Here immunoSEQ multiplex PCR was the method, and the copy in TCRdb shows in-frame clones only, minus some. Found here are about 160,000 clones, around nine tenths of them singletons; the top ten hold more than 0.7%. For this clone: Its antigen is still unknown.

CDR1 and CDR2 (germline): KGHSH, LQKENI. With V trimmed by 3 bases and J by 0 bases, 5 bases remained unmatched. CDR3 length: 17 amino acids. Points from the study as a whole: Looking again later, the authors saw that most CMV-associated TCR beta chains seemed HLA-restricted.

Sequencing was carried out using PBMCs. This sequence was found in a woman aged 25 to 45 in good health and CMV-seronegative. The chain has TRBV18 and TRBJ2-3, with 11 bases fitting TRBD2. Here the CDR3 reads CASSPRGTSGSTDTQYF. The CDR3 coding sequence is TGTGCCAGCTCACCTAGGGGGACTAGCGGCAGCACAGATACGCAGTATTTT.